This entry lists 3 T cell receptor beta chains sequenced from one sample in a study of blood T cells in healthy people across ages (dated by TCRdb to between 2015 and 2017). The library was made by 5' RACE. For sequencing, an Illumina HiSeq 2500 was employed. A second PCR of roughly 6 to 11 cycles was run with a J-beta primer mix and a sample-barcoded 5' primer. TCRdb reprocessing: public reads trimmed at Q25 with fastp, clones called with MiXCR, in-frame beta chains kept. Identical CDR3 proteins give one entry, which carries the most common genes and DNA. This sample is represented by fewer than 1,000,000 distinct CDR3 sequences; 40% to 50% of them were singletons. In total, the top ten clones hold under 20% of the sample. The sequencing sample was made of blood. The source is a man aged 55 to 70 in good health.

This clonotype was seen only a few times. This chain joins TRBV7-2 and TRBJ2-1, with 10 bases lining up with TRBD1. The CDR3 length is 15 residues. With V trimmed by 2 bases and J by 6 bases, 4 bases remained unmatched. The germline V gene encodes CDR1 SGHTA and CDR2 FQGNSA. CDR3: CASSLPRTGGNEQFF. Here the CDR3 DNA reads TGTGCCAGCAGCTTACCCCGGACAGGGGGCAATGAGCAGTTCTTC.

This clonotype was seen a few times. The genes are TRBV7-3 and TRBJ2-3; D may be TRBD1 or TRBD2 (6 bases each). The CDR3 is made up of 15 amino acids. The V end was cut by 5 bases, the J end by 4 bases, with 16 bases between. The germline V gene has CDR1 SGHTA and CDR2 FQGTGA. CDR3 in DNA: TGTGCCAGCAGCATCAGTCCGGGGGCCGCAGATACGCAGTATTTT. Protein: CASSISPGAADTQYF.

The CDR3 loop reads CASSLTTGGGEQYF. As DNA, the CDR3 is TGCGCCAGCAGCTTGACGACAGGGGGCGGCGAGCAGTACTTC. The V gene is TRBV5-1, the J gene TRBJ2-4, with 10 bases identical to TRBD1. The J call may be wrong; the DNA end is better matched by TRBJ2-7. The CDR3 extends over 14 amino acids. The germline gives CDR1 SGHRS, CDR2 YFSETQ.